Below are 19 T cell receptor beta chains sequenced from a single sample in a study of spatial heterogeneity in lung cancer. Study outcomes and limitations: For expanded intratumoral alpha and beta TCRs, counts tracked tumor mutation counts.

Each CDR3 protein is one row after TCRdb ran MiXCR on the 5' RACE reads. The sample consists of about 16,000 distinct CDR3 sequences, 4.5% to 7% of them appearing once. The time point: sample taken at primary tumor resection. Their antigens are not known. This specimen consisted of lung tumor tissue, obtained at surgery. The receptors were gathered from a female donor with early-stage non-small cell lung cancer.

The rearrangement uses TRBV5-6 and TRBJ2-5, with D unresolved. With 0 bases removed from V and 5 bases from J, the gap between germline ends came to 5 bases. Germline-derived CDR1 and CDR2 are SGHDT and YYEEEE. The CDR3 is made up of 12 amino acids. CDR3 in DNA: TGTGCCAGCAGCTTGGGACATGAGACCCAGTACTTC. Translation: CASSLGHETQYF.

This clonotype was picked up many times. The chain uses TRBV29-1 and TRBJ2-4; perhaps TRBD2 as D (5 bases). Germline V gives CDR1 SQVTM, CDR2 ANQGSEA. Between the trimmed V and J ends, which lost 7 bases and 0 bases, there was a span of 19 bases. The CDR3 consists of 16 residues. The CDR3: CSAGIQWRLAKNIQYF. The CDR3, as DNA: TGCAGCGCCGGGATCCAGTGGAGGTTAGCCAAAAACATTCAGTACTTC.

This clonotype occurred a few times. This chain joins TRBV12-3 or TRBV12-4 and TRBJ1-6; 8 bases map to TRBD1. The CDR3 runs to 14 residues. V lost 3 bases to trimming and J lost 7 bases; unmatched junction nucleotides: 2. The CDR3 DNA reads TGTGCCAGCAGTTTTTCAGGGGGCAATTCACCCCTCCACTTT. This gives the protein CASSFSGGNSPLHF.

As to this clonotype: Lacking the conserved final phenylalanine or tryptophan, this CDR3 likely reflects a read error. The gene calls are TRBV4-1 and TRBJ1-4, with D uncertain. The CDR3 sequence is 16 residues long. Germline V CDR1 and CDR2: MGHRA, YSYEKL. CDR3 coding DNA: TGCGCAAGCAGCCAAGGTTCAGGAACAACTAATGAAAAACTGTTTTAT. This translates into CASSQGSGTTNEKLFY.

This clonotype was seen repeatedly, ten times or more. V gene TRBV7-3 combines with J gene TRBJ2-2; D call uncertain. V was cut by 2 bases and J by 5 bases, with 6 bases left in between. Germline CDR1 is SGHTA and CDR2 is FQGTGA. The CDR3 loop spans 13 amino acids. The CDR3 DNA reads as TGTGCCAGCAGCTTATCCTCAACCGGGGAGCTGTTTTTT. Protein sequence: CASSLSSTGELFF.

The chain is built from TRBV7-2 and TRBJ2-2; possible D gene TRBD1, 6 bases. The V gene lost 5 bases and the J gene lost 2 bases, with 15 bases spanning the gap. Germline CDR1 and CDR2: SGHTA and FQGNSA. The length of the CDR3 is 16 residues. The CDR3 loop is CASSLRNRVNTGELFF. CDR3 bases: TGTGCCAGCAGCCTACGAAACAGGGTTAACACCGGGGAGCTGTTTTTT.

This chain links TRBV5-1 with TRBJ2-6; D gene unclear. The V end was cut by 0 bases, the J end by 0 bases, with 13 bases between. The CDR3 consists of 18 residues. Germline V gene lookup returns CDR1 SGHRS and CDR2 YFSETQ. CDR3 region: CASSLVLGPSSGANVLTF. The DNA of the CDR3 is TGCGCCAGCAGCTTGGTCCTCGGTCCCAGCTCTGGGGCCAACGTCCTGACTTTC.

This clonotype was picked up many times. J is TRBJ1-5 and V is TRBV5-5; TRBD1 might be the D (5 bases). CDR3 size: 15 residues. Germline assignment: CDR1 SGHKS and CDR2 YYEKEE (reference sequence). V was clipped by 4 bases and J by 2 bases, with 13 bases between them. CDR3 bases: TGTGCCAGCAGCATAACAGGAGATCGCAATCAGCCCCAGCATTTT. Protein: CASSITGDRNQPQHF.

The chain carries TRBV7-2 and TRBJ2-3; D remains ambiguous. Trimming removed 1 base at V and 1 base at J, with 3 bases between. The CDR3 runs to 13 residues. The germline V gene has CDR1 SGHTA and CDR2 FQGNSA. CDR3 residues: CASSLGGTDTQYF. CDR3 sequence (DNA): TGTGCCAGCAGCTTAGGCGGCACAGATACGCAGTATTTT. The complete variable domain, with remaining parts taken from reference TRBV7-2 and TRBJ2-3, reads GAGVSQSPSNKVTEKGKDVELRCDPISGHTALYWYRQSLGQGLEFLIYFQGNSAPDKSGLPSDRFSAERTGGSVSTLTIQRTQQEDSAVYLCASSLGGTDTQYFGPGTRLTVL.

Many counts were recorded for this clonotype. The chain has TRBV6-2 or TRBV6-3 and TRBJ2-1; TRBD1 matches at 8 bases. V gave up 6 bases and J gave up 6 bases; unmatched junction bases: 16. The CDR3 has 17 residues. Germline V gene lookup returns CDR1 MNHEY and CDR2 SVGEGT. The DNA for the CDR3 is TGTGCCAGCAGAAAAGACAGGGGTTCTGCTATGGGCAATGAGCAGTTCTTC. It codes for CASRKDRGSAMGNEQFF.

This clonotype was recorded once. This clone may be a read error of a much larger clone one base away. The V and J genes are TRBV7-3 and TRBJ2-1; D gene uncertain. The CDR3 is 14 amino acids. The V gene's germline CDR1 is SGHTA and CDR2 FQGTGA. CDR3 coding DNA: TGTGCCAGCAGCCCAGAGAGCTCCTACAGTGAGCAGTTCTTC. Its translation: CASSPESSYSEQFF.

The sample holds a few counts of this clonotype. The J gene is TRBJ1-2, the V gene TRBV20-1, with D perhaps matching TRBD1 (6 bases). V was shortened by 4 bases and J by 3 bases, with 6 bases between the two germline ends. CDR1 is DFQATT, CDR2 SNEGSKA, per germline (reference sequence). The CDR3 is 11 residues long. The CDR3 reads CSATGDYGYTF. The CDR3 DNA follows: TGCAGTGCTACAGGGGACTATGGCTACACCTTC.

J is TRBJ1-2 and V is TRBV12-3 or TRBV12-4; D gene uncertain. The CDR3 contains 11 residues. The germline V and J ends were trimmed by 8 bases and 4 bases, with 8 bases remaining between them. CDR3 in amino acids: CASGRSYGYTF. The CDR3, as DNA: TGTGCCAGCGGACGGTCCTATGGCTACACCTTC.

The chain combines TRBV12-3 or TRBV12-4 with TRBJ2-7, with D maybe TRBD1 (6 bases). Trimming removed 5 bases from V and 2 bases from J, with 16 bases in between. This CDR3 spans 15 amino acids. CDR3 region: CASSKSGTRAYEQYF. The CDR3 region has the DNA TGTGCCAGCAGTAAATCCGGGACACGAGCCTACGAGCAGTACTTC.

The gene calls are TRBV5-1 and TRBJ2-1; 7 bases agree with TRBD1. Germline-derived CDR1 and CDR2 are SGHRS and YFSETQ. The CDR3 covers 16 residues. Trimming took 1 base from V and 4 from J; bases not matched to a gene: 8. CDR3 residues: CASSLTGDKSYNEQFF. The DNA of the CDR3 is TGCGCCAGCAGCTTGACAGGGGACAAATCATACAATGAGCAGTTCTTC.

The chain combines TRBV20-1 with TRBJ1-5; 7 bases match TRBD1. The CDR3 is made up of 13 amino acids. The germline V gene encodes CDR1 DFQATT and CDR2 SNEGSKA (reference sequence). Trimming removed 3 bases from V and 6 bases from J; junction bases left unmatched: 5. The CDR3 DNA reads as TGCAGTGCTAGGACAGGGAGGTTTCAGCCCCAGCATTTT. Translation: CSARTGRFQPQHF.

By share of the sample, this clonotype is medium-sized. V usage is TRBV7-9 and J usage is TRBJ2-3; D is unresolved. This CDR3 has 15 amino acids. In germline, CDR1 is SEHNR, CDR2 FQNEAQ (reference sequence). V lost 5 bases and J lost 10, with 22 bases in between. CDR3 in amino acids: CASSLETRRFGAQYF. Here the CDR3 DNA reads TGTGCCAGCAGCCTCGAGACACGGCGGTTTGGGGCGCAGTATTTT.

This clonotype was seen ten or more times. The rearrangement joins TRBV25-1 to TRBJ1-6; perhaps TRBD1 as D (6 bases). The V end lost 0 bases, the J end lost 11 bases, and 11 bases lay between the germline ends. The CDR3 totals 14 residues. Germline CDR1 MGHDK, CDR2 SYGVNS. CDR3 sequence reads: CASSEYPEGAPLHF. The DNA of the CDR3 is TGTGCCAGCAGTGAATACCCCGAGGGGGCACCCCTCCACTTT.

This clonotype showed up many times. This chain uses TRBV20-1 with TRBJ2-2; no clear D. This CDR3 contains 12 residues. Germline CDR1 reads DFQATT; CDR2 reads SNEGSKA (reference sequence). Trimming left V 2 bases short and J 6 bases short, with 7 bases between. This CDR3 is CSARKGPGELFF. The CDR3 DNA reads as TGCAGTGCTAGAAAAGGACCCGGGGAGCTGTTTTTT.